This entry is about one T cell receptor beta chain. Its specificity is not known. Mismatch with germline at one junction end may stem from a read error. Libraries were made from TCR beta cDNA, and they carried unique molecular identifiers. Researchers reported roughly 0.5 million cDNA molecules coming from approximately 0.95 to 9.8 million T cells. TCRdb reprocessed the PCR reads with MiXCR, giving one entry per CDR3 protein. The repertoire holds 750,000 to 900,000 distinct CDR3 sequences, roughly 50% seen once, with 4.9% in the top ten. The CDR3 extends over 14 amino acids. The germline gives CDR1 SEHNR, CDR2 FQNEAQ (reference sequence). The data are from a study of post-analysis software for immune sequencing data. Looking at the study overall: Courses of disease covered relapsing-remitting, secondary progressive and progressive-relapsing multiple sclerosis. General study findings and limits: Relative to controls, patients with multiple sclerosis showed significantly lower normalized Chao1 diversity. The F measure placed samples prepared in the same batch into strongly shared clusters. When patients were compared with controls, a handful of TRBV segments were more frequent, TRBV5-6, TRBV5-1 and TRBV20-1 among them.

The sequence was obtained from a girl between 5 and 17 years old with multiple sclerosis. Sequenced input: blood. The genes are TRBV7-9 and TRBJ2-7; D is perhaps TRBD2 (5 bases). DNA for the CDR3: TGTGCCAACAGCTTAGCGTCTGACTCCTACGAGCAGTACTTC. Its protein is CANSLASDSYEQYF. Complete variable domain (other parts from reference TRBV7-9 and TRBJ2-7): DTGVSQNPRHKITKRGQNVTFRCDPISEHNRLYWYRQTLGQGPEFLTYFQNEAQLEKSRLLSDRFSAERPKGSFSTLEIQRTEQGDSAMYLCANSLASDSYEQYFGPGTRLTVT.